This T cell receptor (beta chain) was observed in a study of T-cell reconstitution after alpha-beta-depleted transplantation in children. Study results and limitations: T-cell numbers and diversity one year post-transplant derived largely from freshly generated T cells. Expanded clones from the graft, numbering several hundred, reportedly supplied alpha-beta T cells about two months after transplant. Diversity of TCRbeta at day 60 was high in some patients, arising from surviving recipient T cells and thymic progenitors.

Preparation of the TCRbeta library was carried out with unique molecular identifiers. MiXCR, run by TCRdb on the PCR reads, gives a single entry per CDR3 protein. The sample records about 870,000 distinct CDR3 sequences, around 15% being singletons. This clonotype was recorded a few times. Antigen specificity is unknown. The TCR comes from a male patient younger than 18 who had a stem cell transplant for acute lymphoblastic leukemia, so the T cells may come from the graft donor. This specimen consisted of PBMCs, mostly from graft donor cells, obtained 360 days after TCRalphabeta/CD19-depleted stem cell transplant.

CDR3 sequence: CSARRGAHSGNTIYF. The CDR3 DNA reads TGCAGTGCTAGGAGGGGGGCGCATTCTGGAAACACCATATATTTT. V gene TRBV20-1 combines with J gene TRBJ1-3; the D gene is possibly TRBD1 (6 bases). The CDR3 extends over 15 amino acids. V shed 3 bases and J shed 1 base, with 13 bases lying between them. Germline assignment: CDR1 DFQATT and CDR2 SNEGSKA (reference sequence).